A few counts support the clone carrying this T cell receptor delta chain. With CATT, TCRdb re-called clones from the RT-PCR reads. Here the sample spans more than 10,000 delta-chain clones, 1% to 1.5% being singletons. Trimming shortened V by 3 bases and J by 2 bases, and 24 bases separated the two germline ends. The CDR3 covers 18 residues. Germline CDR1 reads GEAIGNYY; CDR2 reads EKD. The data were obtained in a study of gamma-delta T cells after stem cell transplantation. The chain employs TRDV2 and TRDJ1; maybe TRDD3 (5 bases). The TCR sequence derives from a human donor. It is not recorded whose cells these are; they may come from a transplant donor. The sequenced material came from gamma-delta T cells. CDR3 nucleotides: TGTGCCTGTGACGGTCTGACAAACTGTGGGATGCCGACCGATAAACTCATCTTT. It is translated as CACDGLTNCGMPTDKLIF.